These 26 T cell receptor beta chains were all obtained from the same sample, sequenced in a study of T cell responses to AZD1222 COVID-19 vaccine. The table came from immunoSEQ multiplex PCR; TCRdb's copy has only in-frame clones and leaves some out. The profile covers 140,000 or so clones, with 85% to 95% appearing a single time and approximately 12% taken by the ten largest. The material was peripheral blood, obtained after recovery from COVID-19. Source of these receptors: an adult who had recovered from COVID-19.

The V call is TRBV28, the J call TRBJ1-1; D uncertain. Trimming removed 3 bases at V and 6 bases at J, with 17 bases between. The CDR3 is 15 amino acids. CDR1 is MDHEN, CDR2 SYDVKM, per germline. CDR3 amino acids: CASSLLGFGGAEAFF. CDR3 sequence (DNA): TGTGCCAGCAGTTTGTTAGGGTTTGGTGGCGCTGAAGCTTTCTTT.

The gene calls are TRBV6-1 and TRBJ2-1, with TRBD1 identical over 9 bases. The length of the CDR3 is 15 residues. CDR1 MNHNS and CDR2 SASEGT come from the germline V gene. The J segment lost 6 bases and the V segment lost 2 bases, leaving 5 bases of the junction unmatched. The CDR3 DNA is TGTGCCAGCAGTGAACTGGGGACAGGGATCAATGAGCAGTTCTTC. Translating it yields CASSELGTGINEQFF.

Turning to this clone: Distinct nucleotide sequences in the sample also encode this CDR3. The rearrangement joins TRBV28 to TRBJ1-5; D gene uncertain. Trimming pared 3 bases from V and 5 bases from J, leaving 2 bases between. The CDR3 has 11 residues. Germline V CDR1 and CDR2: MDHEN, SYDVKM. CDR3 sequence: CASSLDQPQHF. CDR3 nucleotides: TGTGCCAGCAGTTTGGATCAGCCCCAGCATTTT.

The chain combines TRBV19 with TRBJ2-1; perhaps TRBD1 as D (6 bases). CDR3 size: 14 residues. The germline V gene has CDR1 LNHDA and CDR2 SQIVND (reference sequence). V lost 10 bases, J lost 7 bases, and 20 bases lay in between. The CDR3 spells CATTTGFSVNEQFF. CDR3 nucleotide sequence: TGTGCCACAACAACAGGGTTCAGCGTAAATGAGCAGTTCTTC. Full variable domain (remainder filled in from reference TRBV19 and TRBJ2-1): DGGITQSPKYLFRKEGQNVTLSCEQNLNHDAMYWYRQDPGQGLRLIYYSQIVNDFQKGDIAEGYSVSREKKESFPLTVTSAQKNPTAFYLCATTTGFSVNEQFFGPGTRLTVL.

Only one count was recorded for this clone. The J gene is TRBJ1-4, the V gene TRBV7-2; D gene uncertain. V gave up 5 bases and J gave up 8 bases, with 9 bases separating them. Germline-derived CDR1 and CDR2 are SGHTA and FQGNSA. The CDR3 consists of 12 residues. The CDR3 is CASSRSREKLFF. As DNA, the CDR3 is TGTGCCAGCAGCCGTTCCAGGGAAAAACTGTTTTTT.

CDR3 nucleotides: TGTGCCAGCAGCACAAAGAGCGGGAGCGAGGACGCCCAGTACTTC. Residues: CASSTKSGSEDAQYF. V and J are TRBV3-1 (or the pseudogene TRBV3-2) and TRBJ2-5; TRBD2 aligns across 8 bases. With 5 bases clipped from V and 9 bases from J, the junction kept 14 bases outside the gene matches. CDR3 length equals 15 residues. The germline gives CDR1 LGHDT, CDR2 YNNKEL (reference sequence).

V is TRBV15 and J is TRBJ2-7; perhaps D is TRBD1 or TRBD2 (5 bases each). Germline CDR1 reads LNHNV; CDR2 reads YYDKDF (reference sequence). Deletions cut 0 bases from V and 4 bases from J, with 10 bases between. CDR3 length: 14 residues. Here the CDR3 reads CATSRDRWGYEQYF. The CDR3 DNA reads as TGTGCCACCAGCAGAGATCGGTGGGGGTACGAGCAGTACTTC.

The chain combines TRBV27 with TRBJ2-3; D gene unclear. The CDR3 covers 13 residues. The germline V gene has CDR1 MNHEY and CDR2 SMNVEV (reference sequence). Trimming shortened V by 4 bases and J by 6 bases, and 11 bases separated the two germline ends. CDR3 residues: CASSSSRRDTQYF. CDR3 bases: TGTGCCAGCAGTTCCTCAAGGCGTGATACGCAGTATTTT.

The rearrangement joins TRBV6-6 to TRBJ1-6, with a weak D call TRBD1 (6 bases). The CDR3 is 11 amino acids. The V gene lost 8 bases and the J gene lost 10 bases, with 9 bases spanning the gap. Germline CDR1 and CDR2: MNHNY and SVGAGI (reference sequence). CDR3 loop: CASSGESPLHF. The CDR3 region has the DNA TGTGCCAGCTCAGGGGAATCACCCCTCCACTTT.

The rearrangement uses TRBV5-5 and TRBJ2-3, with D perhaps given as TRBD1 or TRBD2 (5 bases each). This CDR3 has 17 amino acids. Trimming took 4 bases from V and 6 from J, leaving 24 bases between them. In germline, CDR1 is SGHKS, CDR2 YYEKEE (reference sequence). CDR3 sequence: CASSKNSRGLRGDTQYF. The CDR3 nucleotides read TGTGCCAGCAGCAAAAACTCCCGGGGTTTAAGGGGTGATACGCAGTATTTT.

V is TRBV30 and J is TRBJ2-3; possibly TRBD2 for D (6 bases). CDR1 is GTSNPN and CDR2 is SVGIG in the germline V gene (reference sequence). V lost 1 base and J lost 1, with 18 bases in between. CDR3 length: 17 amino acids. DNA for the CDR3: TGTGCCTGGAGTGATCCGGGAGCTACCTGGGGCACAGATACGCAGTATTTT. Its translation: CAWSDPGATWGTDTQYF.

As to this clone: Other DNA sequences in the sample encode the same CDR3. This rearrangement joins TRBV29-1 to TRBJ1-1; D remains unclear. The CDR3 sequence is 10 residues long. Trimming took off 4 bases at V and 3 bases at J, with 3 bases between the two ends. Per the germline V gene, CDR1 is SQVTM and CDR2 is ANQGSEA. DNA for the CDR3: TGCAGCGTTGGAGACACTGAAGCTTTCTTT. This encodes CSVGDTEAFF.

This clone was found once. This sequence joins TRBV24-1 and TRBJ2-3; weak D call: TRBD1 (6 bases). Germline lookup yields CDR1 KGHDR and CDR2 SFDVKD. V was cut by 3 bases and J by 4 bases, with 13 bases left in between. CDR3 length: 15 residues. The CDR3 loop is CATSDVTGNPDTQYF. CDR3 DNA sequence: TGTGCCACCAGTGATGTAACAGGGAACCCAGATACGCAGTATTTT.

The genes are TRBV19 and TRBJ1-2; tentative D call: TRBD1 (6 bases). This CDR3 comprises 14 residues. V was pared by 6 bases and J by 5 bases, with 16 bases between. Germline V gene sequence: CDR1 LNHDA, CDR2 SQIVND (reference sequence). The CDR3 DNA reads TGTGCCAGTAGACCAGGGGCAGGGCGGTATGGCTACACCTTC. As protein: CASRPGAGRYGYTF.

This clone was detected once. The chain has TRBV12-3 or TRBV12-4 and TRBJ2-1, with D perhaps being TRBD1 or TRBD2 (5 bases each). V was shortened by 3 bases and J by 10 bases, with 13 bases between the two germline ends. This CDR3 region has 13 residues. The CDR3, as DNA: TGTGCCAGCAGTTTGCTAGGGGACCGGGAGCAGTTCTTC. Its translation is CASSLLGDREQFF.

The chain recombines TRBV6-4 with TRBJ1-5, with 11 positions matching TRBD1. CDR3 length equals 20 residues. Germline V lookup: CDR1 MRHNA, CDR2 SNTAGT. J gave up 0 bases and V 0 bases, and 10 bases lay outside the gene matches. The CDR3 region has the DNA TGTGCCAGCAGTGACTCGAAAGGGGACAGGGGGACCGGTAGCAATCAGCCCCAGCATTTT. It specifies CASSDSKGDRGTGSNQPQHF.

CDR3 DNA: TGTGCCAGCAGTCGACAGGGCAGCGAGCAGTACTTC. Translated, it gives CASSRQGSEQYF. The rearrangement links TRBV28 to TRBJ2-7, with 7 nucleotides matching TRBD1. The J segment lost 6 bases and the V segment lost 5 bases, leaving 4 bases of the junction unmatched. The CDR3 has 12 residues. Germline CDR1 is MDHEN and CDR2 is SYDVKM.

V and J are TRBV28 and TRBJ1-2; D is perhaps TRBD1 (5 bases). Looked up from germline, CDR1 is MDHEN and CDR2 is SYDVKM. Deletions cut 3 bases from V and 2 bases from J, with 10 bases between. The CDR3 contains 14 residues. The CDR3: CASSLDTYNYGYTF. The CDR3 DNA sequence: TGTGCCAGCAGTTTGGACACTTACAACTATGGCTACACCTTC.

The CDR3 DNA reads TGTGCCTGGAGTGGAGGTATGGGGGAGGGCCCGGATACGCAGTATTTT. This sequence encodes CAWSGGMGEGPDTQYF. The chain recombines TRBV30 with TRBJ2-3; 7 bases agree with TRBD2. This CDR3 is built from 16 residues. V was clipped by 1 base and J by 6 bases; unmatched bases: 13. Germline-derived CDR1 and CDR2 are GTSNPN and SVGIG (reference sequence).

The chain combines TRBV11-2 with TRBJ1-1; no clear D gene. Looked up from germline, CDR1 is SGHAT and CDR2 is FQNNGV. The CDR3 length is 13 residues. The V end lost 1 base, the J end lost 4 bases, and 7 bases lay between the germline ends. The CDR3 sequence: CASSLVASTEAFF. In DNA, the CDR3 is TGTGCCAGCAGCTTAGTGGCAAGCACTGAAGCTTTCTTT.

V and J are TRBV5-6 and TRBJ2-7, with TRBD1 matching 9 bases. The V gene's germline CDR1 is SGHDT and CDR2 YYEEEE. The CDR3 loop spans 15 amino acids. After removal of 4 bases from V and 4 bases from J, the junction contained 9 bases not matched to a gene. The DNA of the CDR3 is TGTGCCAGCAGCCTGCAGGGACAGGGAGTTTACGAGCAGTACTTC. It codes for CASSLQGQGVYEQYF.

This rearrangement joins TRBV10-3 to TRBJ1-1, with TRBD1 identical over 9 bases. V gave up 4 bases and J gave up 1 base; unmatched junction bases: 4. Germline V lookup: CDR1 ENHRY, CDR2 SYGVKD. The CDR3 totals 15 residues. In DNA form, the CDR3 reads TGTGCCATCAGTGGCCCGGGACAGGGGAACACTGAAGCTTTCTTT. Amino acids: CAISGPGQGNTEAFF.

The genes are TRBV5-8 and TRBJ2-7; TRBD1 is a possible D gene (6 bases). Trimming left V 0 bases short and J 7 bases short, with 14 bases between. Germline CDR1 is SGHTS and CDR2 is YDEGEE. The CDR3 is 14 amino acids. CDR3 region: CASSLGGGGREQYF. CDR3 bases: TGTGCCAGCAGCTTGGGAGGGGGTGGCCGGGAGCAGTACTTC.

The chain couples TRBV20-1 to TRBJ1-4; D remains ambiguous. The length of the CDR3 is 14 residues. Germline V gene data show CDR1 as DFQATT and CDR2 as SNEGSKA (reference sequence). With 3 bases removed from V and 2 bases from J, the gap between germline ends came to 10 bases. The CDR3 protein is CSASPMTTNEKLFF. The CDR3 coding sequence is TGCAGTGCTAGTCCCATGACGACTAATGAAAAACTGTTTTTT.

This clone was seen a single time. The CDR3 nucleotides read TGTGCCAGCAGTGAGTACGGCGGGAGGGCCGAGTTTGGCACAGATACGCAGTATTTT. This encodes CASSEYGGRAEFGTDTQYF. This chain links TRBV2 with TRBJ2-3; 9 bases map to TRBD2. Germline CDR1 reads SNHLY; CDR2 reads FYNNEI. The V segment lost 3 bases and the J segment 1 base; nucleotides outside the gene matches: 14. The CDR3 is 19 amino acids.

This clone was detected only once. This rearrangement joins TRBV12-3 or TRBV12-4 to TRBJ2-5, with 8 bases fitting TRBD1. The ends lost 10 bases at V and 5 bases at J; junction bases unmatched: 9. The CDR3 loop spans 13 amino acids. In DNA, the CDR3 is TGTGCCATCCTACAGGGGGTAGGGGAGACCCAGTACTTC. It codes for CAILQGVGETQYF.